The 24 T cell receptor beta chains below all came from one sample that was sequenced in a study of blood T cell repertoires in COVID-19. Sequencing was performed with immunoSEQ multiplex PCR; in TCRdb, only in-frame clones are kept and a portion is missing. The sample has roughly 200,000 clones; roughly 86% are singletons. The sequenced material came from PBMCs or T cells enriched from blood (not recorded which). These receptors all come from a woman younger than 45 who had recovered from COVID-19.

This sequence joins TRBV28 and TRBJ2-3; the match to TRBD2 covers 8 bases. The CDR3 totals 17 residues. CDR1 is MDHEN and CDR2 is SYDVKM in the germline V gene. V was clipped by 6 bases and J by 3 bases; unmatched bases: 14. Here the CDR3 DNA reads TGTGCCAGCAGAACTTCCCGCGGGCCTAGCGGGACAGATACGCAGTATTTT. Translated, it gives CASRTSRGPSGTDTQYF.

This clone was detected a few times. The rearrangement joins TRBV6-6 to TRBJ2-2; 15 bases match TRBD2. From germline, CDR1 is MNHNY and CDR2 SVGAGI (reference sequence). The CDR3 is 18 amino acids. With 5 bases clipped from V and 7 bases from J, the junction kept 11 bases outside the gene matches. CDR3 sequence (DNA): TGTGCCAGCAGTCGGAGTCGGGGGACTAGCGGGAGGAACGGGGAGCTGTTTTTT. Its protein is CASSRSRGTSGRNGELFF.

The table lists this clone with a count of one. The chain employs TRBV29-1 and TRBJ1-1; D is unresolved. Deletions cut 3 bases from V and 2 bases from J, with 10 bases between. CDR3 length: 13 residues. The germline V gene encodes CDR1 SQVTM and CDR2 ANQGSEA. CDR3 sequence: CSVDLAGNTEAFF. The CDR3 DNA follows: TGCAGCGTTGATCTGGCAGGCAACACTGAAGCTTTCTTT.

The CDR3, as DNA: TGTGCCAGCAGTTCATCACAGGGTACGGCTGAAAAACTGTTTTTT. Amino acid sequence: CASSSSQGTAEKLFF. The rearrangement links TRBV27 to TRBJ1-4, with D possibly TRBD1 on 6 matching bases. CDR1 and CDR2 from the germline V gene are MNHEY and SMNVEV (reference sequence). Trimming left V 4 bases short and J 7 bases short, with 16 bases between. The CDR3 totals 15 residues.

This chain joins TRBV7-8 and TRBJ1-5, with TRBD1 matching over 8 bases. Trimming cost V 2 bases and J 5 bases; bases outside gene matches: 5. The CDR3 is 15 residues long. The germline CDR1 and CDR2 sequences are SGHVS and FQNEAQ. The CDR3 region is CASSLRAGGDQPQHF. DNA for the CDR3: TGTGCCAGCAGCTTAAGGGCAGGGGGCGATCAGCCCCAGCATTTT. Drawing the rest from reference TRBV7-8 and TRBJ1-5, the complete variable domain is GAGVSQSPRYKVAKRGQDVALRCDPISGHVSLFWYQQALGQGPEFLTYFQNEAQLDKSGLPSDRFFAERPEGSVSTLKIQRTQQEDSAVYLCASSLRAGGDQPQHFGDGTRLSIL.

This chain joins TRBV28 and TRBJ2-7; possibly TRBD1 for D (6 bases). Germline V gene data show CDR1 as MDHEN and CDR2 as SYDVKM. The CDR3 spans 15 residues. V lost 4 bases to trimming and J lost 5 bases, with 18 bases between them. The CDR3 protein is CASSSPGQGIDEQYF. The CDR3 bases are TGTGCCAGCAGTTCCCCGGGGCAGGGGATCGACGAGCAGTACTTC. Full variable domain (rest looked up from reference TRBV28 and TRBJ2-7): DVKVTQSSRYLVKRTGEKVFLECVQDMDHENMFWYRQDPGLGLRLIYFSYDVKMKEKGDIPEGYSVSREKKERFSLILESASTNQTSMYLCASSSPGQGIDEQYFGPGTRLTVT.

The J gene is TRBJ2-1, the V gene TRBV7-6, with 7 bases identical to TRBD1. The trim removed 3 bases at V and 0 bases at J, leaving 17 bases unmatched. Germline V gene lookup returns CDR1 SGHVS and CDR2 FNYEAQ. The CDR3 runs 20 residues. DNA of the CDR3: TGTGCCAGCAGCTTGGACCCTCGAGGCAACAGGGGCAGCTCCTACAATGAGCAGTTCTTC. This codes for CASSLDPRGNRGSSYNEQFF.

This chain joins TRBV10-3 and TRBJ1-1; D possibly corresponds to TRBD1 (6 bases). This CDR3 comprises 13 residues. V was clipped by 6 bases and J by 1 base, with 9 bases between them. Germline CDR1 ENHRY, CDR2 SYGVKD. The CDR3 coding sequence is TGTGCCATCAGCACACAGGGGAACACTGAAGCTTTCTTT. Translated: CAISTQGNTEAFF.

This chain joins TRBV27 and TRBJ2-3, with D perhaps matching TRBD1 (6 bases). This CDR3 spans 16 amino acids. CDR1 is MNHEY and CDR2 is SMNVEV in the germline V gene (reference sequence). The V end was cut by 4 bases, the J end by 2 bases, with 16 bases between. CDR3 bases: TGTGCCAGCAGTTCACCGTCGGACAGTTACACAGATACGCAGTATTTT. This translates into CASSSPSDSYTDTQYF.

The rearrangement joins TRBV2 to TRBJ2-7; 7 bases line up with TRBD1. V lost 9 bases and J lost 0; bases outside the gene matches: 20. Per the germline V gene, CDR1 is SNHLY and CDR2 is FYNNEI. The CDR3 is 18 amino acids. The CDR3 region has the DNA TGTGCCAGTCGGGGTATTGTGACTACAGGGGACCTCTCCTACGAGCAGTACTTC. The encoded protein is CASRGIVTTGDLSYEQYF.

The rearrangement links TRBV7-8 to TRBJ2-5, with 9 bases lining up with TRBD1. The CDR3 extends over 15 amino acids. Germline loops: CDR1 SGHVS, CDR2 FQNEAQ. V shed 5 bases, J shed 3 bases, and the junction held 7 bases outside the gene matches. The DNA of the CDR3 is TGTGCCAGCAGCGAACAGGGGGCGGGCGAAGAGACCCAGTACTTC. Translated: CASSEQGAGEETQYF.

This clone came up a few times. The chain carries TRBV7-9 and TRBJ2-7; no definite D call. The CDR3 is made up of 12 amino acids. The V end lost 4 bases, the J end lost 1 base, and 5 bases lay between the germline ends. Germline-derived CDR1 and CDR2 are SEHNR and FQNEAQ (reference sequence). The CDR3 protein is CASSSSSYEQYF. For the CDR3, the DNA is TGTGCCAGCAGCTCCTCTTCCTACGAGCAGTACTTC.

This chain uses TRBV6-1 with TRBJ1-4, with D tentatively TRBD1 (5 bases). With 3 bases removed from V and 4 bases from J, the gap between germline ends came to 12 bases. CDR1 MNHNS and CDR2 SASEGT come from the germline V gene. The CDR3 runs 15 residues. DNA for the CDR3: TGTGCCAGCAGTGAGGGGGAGGTCTTTAATGAAAAACTGTTTTTT. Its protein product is CASSEGEVFNEKLFF.

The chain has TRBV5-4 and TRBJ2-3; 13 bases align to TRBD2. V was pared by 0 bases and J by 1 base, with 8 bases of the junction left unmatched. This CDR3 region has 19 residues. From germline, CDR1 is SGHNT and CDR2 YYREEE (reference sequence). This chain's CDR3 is CASSLGAGTSGIGTDTQYF. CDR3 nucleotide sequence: TGTGCCAGCAGCTTGGGGGCCGGGACTAGCGGGATAGGCACAGATACGCAGTATTTT.

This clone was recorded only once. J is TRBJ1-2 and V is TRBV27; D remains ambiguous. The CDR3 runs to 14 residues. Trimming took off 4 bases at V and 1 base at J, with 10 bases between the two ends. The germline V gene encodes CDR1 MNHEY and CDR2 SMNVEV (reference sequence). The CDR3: CASSSVGVNYGYTF. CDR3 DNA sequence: TGTGCCAGCAGTTCCGTCGGGGTTAACTATGGCTACACCTTC.

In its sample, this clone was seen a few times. The DNA of the CDR3 is TGTGCCAGCAGGACGACAGGGGGGAACTACGAGCAGTACTTC. Its translation: CASRTTGGNYEQYF. The chain recombines TRBV6-5 with TRBJ2-7, with 9 bases aligning to TRBD1. The CDR3 loop spans 14 amino acids. After removal of 6 bases from V and 3 bases from J, the junction contained 6 bases not matched to a gene. From germline, CDR1 is MNHEY and CDR2 SVGAGI.

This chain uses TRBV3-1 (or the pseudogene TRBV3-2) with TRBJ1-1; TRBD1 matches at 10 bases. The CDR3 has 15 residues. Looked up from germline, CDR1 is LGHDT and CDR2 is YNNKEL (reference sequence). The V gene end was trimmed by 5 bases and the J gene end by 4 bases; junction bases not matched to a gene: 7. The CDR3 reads CASSLPTGGGTEAFF. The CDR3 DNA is TGTGCCAGCAGCTTGCCGACAGGGGGCGGCACTGAAGCTTTCTTT.

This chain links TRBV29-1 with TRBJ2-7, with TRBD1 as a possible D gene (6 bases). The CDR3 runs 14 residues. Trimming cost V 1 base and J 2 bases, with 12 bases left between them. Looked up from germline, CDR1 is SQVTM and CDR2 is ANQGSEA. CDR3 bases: TGCAGCGTTGAAGCAACGGACAGAACCTACGAGCAGTACTTC. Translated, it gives CSVEATDRTYEQYF.

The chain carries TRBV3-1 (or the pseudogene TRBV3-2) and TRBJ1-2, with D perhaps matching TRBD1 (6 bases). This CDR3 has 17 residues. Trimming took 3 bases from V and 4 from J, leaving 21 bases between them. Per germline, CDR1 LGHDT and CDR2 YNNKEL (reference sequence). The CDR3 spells CASSHRDNLEGPYGYTF. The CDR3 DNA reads TGTGCCAGCAGCCACCGGGACAACTTAGAAGGGCCCTATGGCTACACCTTC.

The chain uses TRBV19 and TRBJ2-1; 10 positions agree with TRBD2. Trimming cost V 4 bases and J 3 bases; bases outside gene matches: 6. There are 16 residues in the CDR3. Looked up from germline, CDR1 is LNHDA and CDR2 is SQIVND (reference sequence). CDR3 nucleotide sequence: TGTGCCAGTAGTAGTTCCGGGACTAGCGTCTACAATGAGCAGTTCTTC. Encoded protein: CASSSSGTSVYNEQFF.

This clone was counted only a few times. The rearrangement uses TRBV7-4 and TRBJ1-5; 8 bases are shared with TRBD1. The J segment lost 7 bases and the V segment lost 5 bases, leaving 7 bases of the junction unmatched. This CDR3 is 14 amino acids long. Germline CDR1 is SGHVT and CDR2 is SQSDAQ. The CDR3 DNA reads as TGTGCCAGCAGCACCCGGACAGGGAAACAGCCCCAGCATTTT. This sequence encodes CASSTRTGKQPQHF.

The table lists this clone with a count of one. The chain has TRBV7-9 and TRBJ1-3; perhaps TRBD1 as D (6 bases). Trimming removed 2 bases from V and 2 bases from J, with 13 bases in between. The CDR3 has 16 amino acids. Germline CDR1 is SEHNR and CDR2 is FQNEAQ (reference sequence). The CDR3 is CASSLRQGWPGNTIYF. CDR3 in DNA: TGTGCCAGCAGCTTACGTCAGGGGTGGCCTGGAAACACCATATATTTT.

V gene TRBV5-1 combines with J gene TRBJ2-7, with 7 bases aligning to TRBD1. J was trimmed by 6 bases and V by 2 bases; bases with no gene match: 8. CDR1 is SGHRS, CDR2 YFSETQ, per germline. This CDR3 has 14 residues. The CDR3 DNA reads TGCGCCAGCAGCTTACGAGGGGGCTTTGGCGAGCAGTACTTC. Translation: CASSLRGGFGEQYF.

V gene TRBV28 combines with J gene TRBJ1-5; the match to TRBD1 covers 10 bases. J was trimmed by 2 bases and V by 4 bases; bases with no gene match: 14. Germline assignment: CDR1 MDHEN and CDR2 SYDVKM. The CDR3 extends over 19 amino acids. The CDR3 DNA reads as TGTGCCAGCAGTTCTTTCTGGTCGGGACAGGGGACCGGCAATCAGCCCCAGCATTTT. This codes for CASSSFWSGQGTGNQPQHF.